Detailed here is one T cell receptor beta chain. Its target is unknown. These data come from a study of OX40 agonist ivuxolimab in advanced cancers. Study information: The study enrolled dose-escalation patients with hepatocellular carcinoma, melanoma, renal cell or head and neck cancer. Checkpoint inhibitors had been given previously to approximately 40% of patients.

Trimming cost V 1 base and J 5 bases; bases outside gene matches: 3. Germline V gives CDR1 KGHSH, CDR2 LQKENI. The CDR3 covers 16 residues. Method: immunoSEQ multiplex PCR; TCRdb's copy keeps in-frame clones and lacks some. The sample has approximately 74,000 clones, about 85% seen once; the top ten hold 2% to 2.5%. Study-wide results and limits: Mean expanded clone counts were higher in CD8+ than CD4+ T cells.

The sequencing used CD4+ or CD8+ T cells sorted from blood, collected in a trial of the OX40 agonist ivuxolimab. This chain joins TRBV18 and TRBJ2-5; TRBD2 matches 14 bases. This receptor was obtained from an adult with an advanced solid tumor such as melanoma, head and neck, liver or kidney cancer. The CDR3 DNA is TGTGCCAGCTCACCACTTGGGACTAGCGGGAGCGAGACCCAGTACTTC. This gives the protein CASSPLGTSGSETQYF.